Here is one TCR beta chain with its context. The sample is drawn from a study of blood T cell repertoires in COVID-19. Background on the study: PBMCs, B-cell-depleted T cells, or T cells provided the cDNA or gDNA that made up the material.

CDR3 size: 14 residues. Per the germline V gene, CDR1 is SGHNT and CDR2 is YYREEE (reference sequence). V gave up 0 bases and J gave up 2 bases, with 9 bases separating them. The repertoire was sequenced with immunoSEQ multiplex PCR; TCRdb's copy has only in-frame clones and lacks some. Of 24,000 or so clones listed, 87% are singletons. The specimen was peripheral blood. The sequence derives from a human donor with active COVID-19. The donor label of this sample is uncertain. The genes are TRBV5-4 and TRBJ2-7, with D possibly matching TRBD1 (5 bases). CDR3 sequence (DNA): TGTGCCAGCAGCTTGGATACAGGCCCCTACGAGCAGTACTTC. As protein: CASSLDTGPYEQYF.